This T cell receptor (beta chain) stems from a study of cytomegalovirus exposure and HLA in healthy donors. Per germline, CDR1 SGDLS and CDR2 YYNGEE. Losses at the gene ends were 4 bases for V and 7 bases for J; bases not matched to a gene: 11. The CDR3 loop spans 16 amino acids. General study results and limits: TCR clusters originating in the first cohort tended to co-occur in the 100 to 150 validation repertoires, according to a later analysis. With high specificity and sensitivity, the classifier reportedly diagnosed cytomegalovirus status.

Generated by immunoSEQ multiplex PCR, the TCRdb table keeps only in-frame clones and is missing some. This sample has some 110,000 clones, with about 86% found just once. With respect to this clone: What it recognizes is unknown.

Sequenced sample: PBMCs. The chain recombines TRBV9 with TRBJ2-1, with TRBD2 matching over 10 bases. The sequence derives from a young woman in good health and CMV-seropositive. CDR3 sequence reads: CASSPLAGEGINEQFF. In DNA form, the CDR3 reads TGTGCCAGCAGCCCCCTAGCGGGAGAGGGTATTAATGAGCAGTTCTTC.